Listed here are 12 T cell receptor beta chains from one sample, sequenced in a study of blood T cell repertoires in COVID-19. The table came from immunoSEQ multiplex PCR; TCRdb's copy has only in-frame clones and leaves some out. The sample records some 91,000 clones, approximately 90% being singletons. The sequencing input was peripheral blood. All receptors come from a man aged 60 to 75 with acute or convalescent COVID-19.

The chain uses TRBV6-5 and TRBJ1-2; D is unresolved. The CDR3 has 16 residues. In germline, CDR1 is MNHEY, CDR2 SVGAGI. V lost 2 bases and J lost 0, with 13 bases in between. The CDR3 DNA reads TGTGCCAGCAGTTACGGTCGCTCAACAACTAACTATGGCTACACCTTC. Its protein is CASSYGRSTTNYGYTF.

This chain uses TRBV29-1 with TRBJ1-1; D is undetermined. CDR3 length equals 11 residues. Between the trimmed V and J ends, which lost 7 bases and 0 bases, there was a span of 6 bases. Germline-derived CDR1 and CDR2 are SQVTM and ANQGSEA. The CDR3: CSGRVNTEAFF. The CDR3 DNA sequence: TGCAGCGGTCGGGTGAACACTGAAGCTTTCTTT.

The rearrangement uses TRBV5-1 and TRBJ2-5, with 11 bases identical to TRBD2. The germline V gene has CDR1 SGHRS and CDR2 YFSETQ. The V gene end was trimmed by 2 bases and the J gene end by 5 bases; junction bases not matched to a gene: 14. CDR3 length: 18 amino acids. CDR3 amino acids: CASSFFPTSGESSETQYF. CDR3 coding DNA: TGCGCCAGCAGCTTTTTTCCGACTAGCGGGGAATCTTCGGAGACCCAGTACTTC.

The CDR3 sequence: CASSYNHPTRDTQYF. CDR3 DNA sequence: TGTGCCAGCAGTTATAATCACCCCACTCGGGATACGCAGTATTTT. V and J are TRBV6-5 and TRBJ2-3; D remains unclear. Germline V gene data show CDR1 as MNHEY and CDR2 as SVGAGI. There are 15 residues in the CDR3. Trimming stripped 3 bases from V and 6 bases from J, with 16 bases between.

The chain links TRBV9 to TRBJ2-4, with D possibly matching TRBD1 (6 bases). Deletions cut 3 bases from V and 0 bases from J, with 13 bases between. There are 16 residues in the CDR3. CDR1 is SGDLS and CDR2 is YYNGEE in the germline V gene. The CDR3 region has the DNA TGTGCCAGCAGCGCTGGGGGCCTCTTAGCCAAAAACATTCAGTACTTC. It translates to CASSAGGLLAKNIQYF.

The chain uses TRBV25-1 and TRBJ1-1; D is possibly TRBD1 (6 bases). Trimming pared 4 bases from V and 11 bases from J, leaving 11 bases between. The CDR3 contains 11 residues. CDR1 is MGHDK and CDR2 is SYGVNS in the germline V gene. As DNA, the CDR3 is TGTGCCAGCAGTGGTAACAGGGAGGCTTTCTTT. Amino acids: CASSGNREAFF.

The CDR3 nucleotides are TGTGCCAGCAGTTACTCGATGGCTGAAAAACTGTTTTTT. Its protein product is CASSYSMAEKLFF. The rearrangement uses TRBV6-5 and TRBJ1-4; unclear D gene. CDR3 length: 13 residues. CDR1 and CDR2 from the germline V gene are MNHEY and SVGAGI. Trimming took 0 bases from V and 7 from J, leaving 6 bases between them.

The chain couples TRBV6-6 to TRBJ1-2, with 10 nucleotides matching TRBD1. The germline gives CDR1 MNHNY, CDR2 SVGAGI (reference sequence). The junction had 5 bases not matched to a gene; V was cut back by 6 bases and J by 4 bases. This CDR3 is built from 14 residues. The DNA for the CDR3 is TGTGCCAGCAGAGACAGGGGGCTTCTCTATGGCTACACCTTC. Protein: CASRDRGLLYGYTF.

The chain employs TRBV6-1 and TRBJ2-3; D gene uncertain. Germline V gene data show CDR1 as MNHNS and CDR2 as SASEGT. CDR3 length equals 17 residues. V lost 1 base to trimming and J lost 0 bases, with 14 bases between them. This CDR3 is CASSEDLAVISTDTQYF. CDR3 DNA: TGTGCCAGCAGTGAAGATCTGGCAGTTATTAGCACAGATACGCAGTATTTT.

The chain employs TRBV19 and TRBJ1-6, with 8 bases identical to TRBD1. After removal of 7 bases from V and 14 bases from J, the junction contained 16 bases not matched to a gene. The germline gives CDR1 LNHDA, CDR2 SQIVND (reference sequence). There are 15 residues in the CDR3. As DNA, the CDR3 is TGTGCCAGTACCGAAGCGAGGACAGGGTTTGAATCCCTCCACTTT. The encoded protein is CASTEARTGFESLHF.

The CDR3 DNA sequence: TGCGCCAGCAGCTCGGGACAGAACCATGGCTACACCTTC. It specifies CASSSGQNHGYTF. This chain joins TRBV5-1 and TRBJ1-2; 7 nucleotides align to TRBD1. The germline gives CDR1 SGHRS, CDR2 YFSETQ. This CDR3 contains 13 residues. Germline trimming cut 3 bases from V and 6 bases from J; bases unmatched to any gene: 5. Full variable domain (outside the CDR3, taken from reference TRBV5-1 and TRBJ1-2): KAGVTQTPRYLIKTRGQQVTLSCSPISGHRSVSWYQQTPGQGLQFLFEYFSETQRNKGNFPGRFSGRQFSNSRSEMNVSTLELGDSALYLCASSSGQNHGYTFGSGTRLTVV.

The chain is built from TRBV5-1 and TRBJ1-4; D is uncertain. Germline V gives CDR1 SGHRS, CDR2 YFSETQ. This CDR3 region has 13 residues. The V gene lost 2 bases and the J gene lost 6 bases, with 8 bases spanning the gap. CDR3 sequence reads: CASSLGRDEKLFF. The CDR3 nucleotides read TGCGCCAGCAGCTTAGGGAGAGATGAAAAACTGTTTTTT.